The 27 T cell receptor beta chains presented below share a single source sample, sequenced in a study of blood T cells in healthy people across ages. A sample-barcoded 5' primer and a J-beta primer mix were used in a second PCR of about 7 to 12 cycles. TCRdb reprocessed the 5' RACE reads with MiXCR, giving one entry per CDR3 protein. In the table there are 600,000 or so distinct CDR3 sequences, approximately 30% of which are singletons. The sequenced sample was blood. These receptors were taken from an elderly woman in good health.

This chain connects TRBV5-1 to TRBJ2-3; 11 nucleotides align to TRBD2. V shed 3 bases, J shed 0 bases, and the junction held 6 bases outside the gene matches. This CDR3 comprises 17 residues. Germline V lookup: CDR1 SGHRS, CDR2 YFSETQ. The CDR3, as DNA: TGCGCCAGCAGCTGGGGACTAGCGGCAAGGAGCACAGATACGCAGTATTTT. Translation: CASSWGLAARSTDTQYF.

This clonotype was detected many times. The J gene is TRBJ2-4, the V gene TRBV5-1, with 8 bases aligning to TRBD2. The CDR3 contains 17 residues. V shed 4 bases and J 5 bases; nucleotides not matched to a gene: 14. CDR1 is SGHRS and CDR2 is YFSETQ in the germline V gene. The DNA for the CDR3 is TGCGCCAGCAGCCCCGGACTGACGGGGGGGTATCAAAACATTCAGTACTTC. This encodes CASSPGLTGGYQNIQYF.

This clonotype was seen many times. This rearrangement joins TRBV7-2 to TRBJ2-3; 13 positions match TRBD2. Germline CDR1 SGHTA, CDR2 FQGNSA. This CDR3 has 16 residues. V lost 3 bases and J lost 1; bases outside the gene matches: 1. The CDR3 reads CASSFGLAGGTDTQYF. The CDR3 coding sequence is TGTGCCAGCAGCTTTGGACTAGCGGGGGGCACAGATACGCAGTATTTT.

V gene TRBV28 combines with J gene TRBJ1-1; perhaps TRBD1 as D (6 bases). V was clipped by 6 bases and J by 5 bases, with 19 bases between them. This CDR3 spans 15 amino acids. In germline, CDR1 is MDHEN, CDR2 SYDVKM. The CDR3 protein is CASRPKQGWGTEAFF. The CDR3 nucleotides are TGTGCCAGCAGACCGAAACAGGGTTGGGGGACTGAAGCTTTCTTT.

V usage is TRBV18 and J usage is TRBJ1-2; perhaps TRBD1 as D (6 bases). V was clipped by 6 bases and J by 7 bases, with 21 bases between them. The CDR3 extends over 15 amino acids. CDR1 KGHSH and CDR2 LQKENI come from the germline V gene. This CDR3 is CASSASLDSGPGYTF. In DNA form, the CDR3 reads TGTGCCAGCTCGGCCTCTCTGGACAGCGGACCTGGCTACACCTTC.

This clonotype showed up many times. The chain uses TRBV5-1 and TRBJ1-5, with 7 bases identical to TRBD1. Germline lookup yields CDR1 SGHRS and CDR2 YFSETQ. CDR3 size: 14 residues. Losses at the gene ends were 2 bases for V and 6 bases for J; bases not matched to a gene: 5. CDR3 sequence (DNA): TGCGCCAGCAGCTTACAGGGGTTTGGTCAGCCCCAGCATTTT. Protein product: CASSLQGFGQPQHF.

This clonotype showed up many times. This chain joins TRBV4-2 and TRBJ2-3, with D unresolved. The ends were cut back, 0 bases at V and 2 bases at J, with 9 bases in the middle. This CDR3 is 15 amino acids long. Germline loops: CDR1 LGHNA, CDR2 YNFKEQ. Here the CDR3 reads CASSQDQITTDTQYF. As DNA, the CDR3 is TGTGCCAGCAGCCAAGACCAGATTACCACAGATACGCAGTATTTT.

The table lists this clonotype with a few counts. This may come from a read error, since a much larger clone is one base off. The genes are TRBV4-3 and TRBJ2-4, with D perhaps matching TRBD2 (6 bases). This CDR3 spans 14 amino acids. Trimming cost V 3 bases and J 13 bases, with 19 bases left between them. The germline V gene has CDR1 LGHNA and CDR2 YSLEER. This CDR3 is CASSHRGVYNEQYF. The CDR3 coding sequence is TGCGCCAGCAGCCACCGCGGGGTCTACAATGAGCAGTACTTC.

V usage is TRBV7-8 and J usage is TRBJ2-1; TRBD1 agrees at 9 bases. Germline V gene lookup returns CDR1 SGHVS and CDR2 FQNEAQ. V gave up 5 bases and J gave up 9 bases; unmatched junction bases: 11. The CDR3 has 15 residues. The CDR3 sequence: CASSVDRGYSSEQFF. The CDR3 DNA sequence: TGTGCCAGCAGCGTAGACAGGGGGTACTCTAGTGAGCAGTTCTTC.

This clonotype was seen a few times. This chain uses TRBV5-1 with TRBJ1-1; 8 bases line up with TRBD1. The V gene's germline CDR1 is SGHRS and CDR2 YFSETQ. There are 15 residues in the CDR3. With 2 bases clipped from V and 5 bases from J, the junction kept 8 bases outside the gene matches. The DNA for the CDR3 is TGCGCCAGCAGCTTTGGAACAGGGGGGGAGACTGAAGCTTTCTTT. Its translation: CASSFGTGGETEAFF.

This clonotype was seen only a few times. The chain uses TRBV20-1 and TRBJ2-3; D unclear. The CDR3 extends over 15 amino acids. Germline CDR1 is DFQATT and CDR2 is SNEGSKA (reference sequence). V gave up 6 bases and J gave up 1 base, with 17 bases separating them. CDR3 nucleotides: TGCAGTGCGAGAAGTCGGCTGCCCGGCACAGATACGCAGTATTTT. Translating gives CSARSRLPGTDTQYF.

This clonotype occurred a few times. The chain couples TRBV7-7 to TRBJ2-1; 10 bases line up with TRBD1. Germline lookup yields CDR1 SSHAT and CDR2 FNYEAQ (reference sequence). With 4 bases clipped from V and 6 bases from J, the junction kept 6 bases outside the gene matches. The CDR3 spans 15 residues. CDR3: CASSWRQGAFNEQFF. Written as DNA, the CDR3 is TGTGCCAGCAGCTGGAGACAGGGGGCGTTCAATGAGCAGTTCTTC. Full variable domain (remainder filled in from reference TRBV7-7 and TRBJ2-1): GAGVSQSPRYKVTKRGQDVTLRCDPISSHATLYWYQQALGQGPEFLTYFNYEAQPDKSGLPSDRFSAERPEGSISTLTIQRTEQRDSAMYRCASSWRQGAFNEQFFGPGTRLTVL.

This sequence joins TRBV20-1 and TRBJ1-5; the D gene is possibly TRBD1 (6 bases). V lost 1 base and J 5 bases, leaving 15 bases between the germline ends. This CDR3 contains 15 residues. CDR1 is DFQATT and CDR2 is SNEGSKA in the germline V gene (reference sequence). The CDR3 sequence: CSARGLWGADQPQHF. The CDR3 DNA sequence: TGCAGTGCTAGAGGTCTTTGGGGGGCGGATCAGCCCCAGCATTTT.

This clonotype was found many times. The rearrangement links TRBV7-2 to TRBJ2-5; D possibly corresponds to TRBD2 (5 bases). Trimming removed 7 bases from V and 2 bases from J, with 14 bases in between. CDR1 SGHTA and CDR2 FQGNSA come from the germline V gene. The CDR3 consists of 14 residues. CDR3 nucleotide sequence: TGTGCCAGCACCCGGGGTGGCCTGCAAGAGACCCAGTACTTC. Encoded protein: CASTRGGLQETQYF.

The V call is TRBV3-1, the J call TRBJ2-7; D is unclear. This CDR3 region has 14 residues. Trimming removed 8 bases from V and 0 bases from J, with 14 bases in between. Per the germline V gene, CDR1 is LGHDT and CDR2 is YNNKEL (reference sequence). This chain's CDR3 is CASRMTRFSYEQYF. The DNA for the CDR3 is TGTGCCAGCCGTATGACCAGGTTCTCCTACGAGCAGTACTTC.

As regards this clonotype: Since a much larger clone is just one base distant, this may be a read error. The chain employs TRBV30 and TRBJ2-5; the D is unclear. Germline loops: CDR1 GTSNPN, CDR2 SVGIG (reference sequence). V was clipped by 6 bases and J by 1 base, with 9 bases between them. The CDR3 is made up of 12 amino acids. CDR3 bases: TGTGCCTGCGATGGCGGCCAAGAGACCCAGTACTTC. Protein sequence: CACDGGQETQYF. Based on the CDR3 plus reference TRBV30 and TRBJ2-5, the full variable domain is SQTIHQWPATLVQPVGSPLSLECTVEGTSNPNLYWYRQAAGRGLQLLFYSVGIGQISSEVPQNLSASRPQDRQFILSSKKLLLSDSGFYLCACDGGQETQYFGPGTRLLVL.

This sequence joins TRBV5-1 and TRBJ2-3; 7 bases match TRBD2. In germline, CDR1 is SGHRS, CDR2 YFSETQ. After removal of 7 bases from V and 5 bases from J, the junction contained 7 bases not matched to a gene. The CDR3 is 13 amino acids. The CDR3 loop reads CASGGRVEDTQYF. CDR3 nucleotide sequence: TGCGCCAGCGGAGGGAGGGTGGAAGATACGCAGTATTTT.

This clonotype was seen many times. The chain is built from TRBV7-2 and TRBJ1-2; possible D gene TRBD1, 6 bases. CDR3 length: 14 amino acids. Germline CDR1 SGHTA, CDR2 FQGNSA. V lost 0 bases to trimming and J lost 8 bases, with 13 bases between them. In DNA form, the CDR3 reads TGTGCCAGCAGCTTAGCGTGGGGGGCGGGAGGCTACACCTTC. This codes for CASSLAWGAGGYTF.

V and J are TRBV25-1 and TRBJ2-2, with a tentative D call TRBD2 (5 bases). V was pared by 7 bases and J by 2 bases, with 20 bases between. The germline V gene has CDR1 MGHDK and CDR2 SYGVNS. CDR3 size: 17 residues. The CDR3 coding sequence is TGTGCCAGCATTTTTCTAGGACGGGGAGACAACACCGGGGAGCTGTTTTTT. Translation: CASIFLGRGDNTGELFF.

This clonotype was detected only a few times. This chain joins TRBV4-2 and TRBJ2-7; 7 bases align to TRBD2. Per the germline V gene, CDR1 is LGHNA and CDR2 is YNFKEQ. The V segment lost 0 bases and the J segment 10 bases; nucleotides outside the gene matches: 15. The CDR3 has 16 residues. The DNA of the CDR3 is TGTGCCAGCAGCCAAGATAGGGATTTTGGCCGGGGGGACCAGTACTTC. Translating it yields CASSQDRDFGRGDQYF.

Worth noting for this clonotype: The DNA is left out, because the CDR3 cannot be placed on it with certainty; the CDR3 is given as TCRdb lists it. The rearrangement joins TRBV7-3 to TRBJ2-6; the DNA was not compared with TRBD1, the D call given in the table. The CDR3 is made up of 16 amino acids, end residues included. The germline gives CDR1 SGHTA, CDR2 FQGTGA. CDR3 loop: CTSSPRVGVGANVRTF.

In this sample, this clonotype turned up many times. This sequence joins TRBV6-2 or TRBV6-3 and TRBJ1-6, with D uncertain. This CDR3 region has 15 residues. CDR1 and CDR2 from the germline V gene are MNHEY and SVGEGT. The V end lost 2 bases, the J end lost 7 bases, and 12 bases lay between the germline ends. The CDR3, as DNA: TGTGCCAGCAGTTACAGCCGGGGAGGGAATTCACCCCTCCACTTT. It yields the protein CASSYSRGGNSPLHF.

The DNA of the CDR3 is TGTGCCAGCAGGTACACCTCAGTAGAAAAACTGTTTTTT. Protein sequence: CASRYTSVEKLFF. This chain joins TRBV6-5 and TRBJ1-4; no reliable D call. The V end lost 6 bases, the J end lost 8 bases, and 13 bases lay between the germline ends. Germline loops: CDR1 MNHEY, CDR2 SVGAGI. The CDR3 runs 13 residues.

This clonotype was found a few times. As DNA, the CDR3 is TGTGCCAGCAGCTGCCTTACTAGAGGCAATGAGCAGTTCTTC. This sequence encodes CASSCLTRGNEQFF. V gene TRBV7-9 combines with J gene TRBJ2-1; D might be TRBD2 (5 bases). Between the trimmed V and J ends, which lost 4 bases and 6 bases, there was a span of 13 bases. Looked up from germline, CDR1 is SEHNR and CDR2 is FQNEAQ (reference sequence). There are 14 residues in the CDR3. The full variable domain, with the rest looked up from reference TRBV7-9 and TRBJ2-1, is DTGVSQNPRHKITKRGQNVTFRCDPISEHNRLYWYRQTLGQGPEFLTYFQNEAQLEKSRLLSDRFSAERPKGSFSTLEIQRTEQGDSAMYLCASSCLTRGNEQFFGPGTRLTVL.

The rearrangement uses TRBV7-3 and TRBJ2-1; 7 bases agree with TRBD2. The J call is in doubt because the DNA end fits TRBJ2-7 better. Germline V gene sequence: CDR1 SGHTA, CDR2 FQGTGA. This CDR3 spans 15 amino acids. The CDR3 region is CASSLMRGSYNEQYF. CDR3 coding DNA: TGTGCCAGCAGCTTAATGCGGGGGTCCTACAATGAGCAGTACTTC.

This clonotype was found many times. The CDR3 is CASSVRVYGYTF. The CDR3 bases are TGTGCCAGCAGTGTGCGGGTTTATGGCTACACCTTC. V gene TRBV2 combines with J gene TRBJ1-2; no reliable D call. The CDR3 consists of 12 residues. V was clipped by 4 bases and J by 5 bases, with 8 bases between them. The germline gives CDR1 SNHLY, CDR2 FYNNEI.

At least ten counts were recorded for this clonotype. V usage is TRBV12-3 or TRBV12-4 and J usage is TRBJ2-7; 9 bases match TRBD1. V lost 6 bases and J lost 0; bases outside the gene matches: 9. CDR3 length: 16 amino acids. The CDR3 loop is CASRPGQGISSYEQYF. DNA of the CDR3: TGTGCCAGCAGACCGGGACAGGGAATTAGCTCCTACGAGCAGTACTTC.